This TCR beta chain was obtained from a study of shared clonotypes between healthy human individuals. Study context: Per-donor plates numbered three CD4 naive, three CD4 memory, two CD8 naive and one CD8 memory.

The table came from immunoSEQ multiplex PCR; TCRdb's copy has only in-frame clones and leaves some out. The top ten hold around 0.47% of the sample, which has approximately 1,000,000 clones, around 78% seen once. General study results and limits: Generation probabilities of non-shared clonotypes were lower (relative to those shared by all four donors). Enrolling few donors narrowed the genetic and exposure-history diversity that was represented. Memory subsets generally showed smaller estimated richness than naive subsets did.

The V and J ends lost 5 bases and 7 bases respectively, with 18 bases between them. Per germline, CDR1 SGHTA and CDR2 FQGTGA. The CDR3 extends over 15 amino acids. Turning to this clone: Its antigen remains unidentified.

This sequence was found in a man aged 18 to 29 in good health. Some clones in this sample may be carry-over from other donors' samples. Sequenced sample: memory CD4+ T cells from PBMCs. Stated subset: CD45RA-negative fraction. The rearrangement joins TRBV7-3 to TRBJ2-1, with unresolved D. The CDR3 is CASSRSRSTNNEQFF. CDR3 DNA sequence: TGTGCCAGCAGCCGGTCCCGTTCGACAAATAATGAGCAGTTCTTC.